These 8 T cell receptor beta chains were sequenced from one sample in a study of blood T cell repertoires in COVID-19. Some clones are missing from TCRdb's copy, which holds only in-frame ones; the method was immunoSEQ multiplex PCR. The repertoire holds hundreds of thousands of clones, roughly 90% seen once, with about 1.7% in the top ten. Input material: PBMCs or T cells enriched from blood (not recorded which). The receptor set was obtained from a woman under 30 with acute COVID-19.

The chain joins TRBV7-9 to TRBJ1-4; TRBD1 is a possible D gene (6 bases). V was cut by 1 base and J by 6 bases, with 9 bases left in between. Looked up from germline, CDR1 is SEHNR and CDR2 is FQNEAQ (reference sequence). This CDR3 has 14 residues. The CDR3: CASSLVRGDEKLFF. In nucleotides, the CDR3 is TGTGCCAGCAGCTTAGTCAGGGGCGATGAAAAACTGTTTTTT.

The CDR3 protein is CASGPQGNTEAFF. The DNA of the CDR3 is TGTGCTAGTGGTCCCCAGGGGAACACTGAAGCTTTCTTT. V gene TRBV12-5 combines with J gene TRBJ1-1; tentative D call: TRBD1 (5 bases). From germline, CDR1 is LGHNT and CDR2 FRNRAP. This CDR3 contains 13 residues. Trimming took 5 bases from V and 1 from J, leaving 8 bases between them.

V and J are TRBV5-5 and TRBJ1-2; possible D gene TRBD1, 5 bases. The germline V and J ends were trimmed by 4 bases and 5 bases, with 12 bases remaining between them. The length of the CDR3 is 13 residues. Germline-derived CDR1 and CDR2 are SGHKS and YYEKEE (reference sequence). Written as DNA, the CDR3 is TGTGCCAGCAGCCCCGGGGGGGATTATGGCTACACCTTC. The encoded protein is CASSPGGDYGYTF.

The chain employs TRBV19 and TRBJ1-5, with 9 positions matching TRBD1. Looked up from germline, CDR1 is LNHDA and CDR2 is SQIVND (reference sequence). This CDR3 has 15 residues. The V and J ends lost 4 bases and 6 bases, in that order; junction bases with no gene match: 7. CDR3 sequence reads: CASSRQTGGFQPQHF. CDR3 nucleotides: TGTGCCAGTAGTAGGCAGACAGGGGGGTTTCAGCCCCAGCATTTT.

The chain couples TRBV24-1 to TRBJ2-5; perhaps TRBD2 as D (7 bases). Germline values: CDR1 KGHDR, CDR2 SFDVKD. The CDR3 loop spans 15 amino acids. Trimming took off 5 bases at V and 2 bases at J, with 14 bases between the two ends. The CDR3 is CATSGTGREQETQYF. CDR3 bases: TGTGCCACCAGTGGAACAGGGCGGGAGCAAGAGACCCAGTACTTC.

The chain recombines TRBV5-6 with TRBJ2-2; tentative D call: TRBD1 (6 bases). CDR1 and CDR2 (germline): SGHDT, YYEEEE. The CDR3 is made up of 13 amino acids. Trimming took off 2 bases at V and 7 bases at J, with 9 bases between the two ends. CDR3 region: CASSLAGVGELFF. In DNA, the CDR3 is TGTGCCAGCAGCTTAGCAGGGGTCGGGGAGCTGTTTTTT.

The genes are TRBV29-1 and TRBJ2-3; the D gene is possibly TRBD2 (5 bases). CDR3 length: 13 amino acids. Germline V lookup: CDR1 SQVTM, CDR2 ANQGSEA. V shed 3 bases and J shed 3 bases, with 10 bases lying between them. CDR3 residues: CSVEYLATDTQYF. The CDR3 DNA reads TGCAGCGTTGAGTACCTAGCTACAGATACGCAGTATTTT.

This sequence joins TRBV12-3 or TRBV12-4 and TRBJ1-5; 10 positions match TRBD1. The CDR3 consists of 13 residues. V was pared by 7 bases and J by 9 bases, with 6 bases of the junction left unmatched. The CDR3 DNA is TGTGCCAGCAATGGACAGGGGGGATGGCCCCAGCATTTT. Translating gives CASNGQGGWPQHF.